This T cell receptor (beta chain) was obtained from a study of blood T cell repertoires in COVID-19. Overall study context: Acute and convalescent COVID-19 specimens originated in the United States, Italy and Spain. In each case, the material was cDNA or gDNA derived from T cells, B-cell-depleted T cells, or PBMCs.

Authors' data handling: Amplification with reference gene primers provided the estimates of nucleated cell counts. The protocol was immunoSEQ multiplex PCR, while the TCRdb copy is restricted to in-frame clones and leaves out a portion. V and J calls plus clone size are reproduced from that table; the DNA served to infer D and trimming. The sample contains 84,000 or so clones, 75% to 85% of which appear only once. Germline CDR1 reads LNHDA; CDR2 reads SQIVND (reference sequence). The length of the CDR3 is 16 residues. J gave up 3 bases and V 7 bases, and 9 bases lay outside the gene matches. This TCR came from a woman of 80 years or more with acute or convalescent COVID-19. This rearrangement joins TRBV19 to TRBJ1-3; 10 nucleotides align to TRBD1. The sequenced sample consisted of peripheral blood. The CDR3 DNA reads as TGTGCCAGTACCCTAAGACAGGGGGCTCTTGGAAACACCATATATTTT. Protein product: CASTLRQGALGNTIYF.